This T cell receptor beta chain was captured in a study of T-cell memory formation after mild COVID-19. Overall study context: Each donor largely had its own TCR clusters.

MiXCR, applied by TCRdb to the 5' RACE reads, yields one record per CDR3 protein. The sample yields 35,000 to 45,000 distinct CDR3 sequences, roughly 6.6% seen once. This clonotype was observed many times. Its antigen is unknown. General observations from the study: Among CD4+ contracting clones, most were CM and EM, and CD8+ ones EMRA.

Input material: PBMCs or a T cell subset sorted from them (not recorded which). The clonotype was recovered from an adult who had mild COVID-19 (a few samples of this study predate the infection). Cell type and time point are not known.

This CDR3 is CASSLGTGGEYEQYF. The DNA of the CDR3 is TGCGCCAGCAGCTTAGGGACAGGGGGCGAGTACGAGCAGTACTTC. The rearrangement uses TRBV5-1 and TRBJ2-7, with 12 bases that match TRBD1. The CDR3 is made up of 15 amino acids. Germline V gene data show CDR1 as SGHRS and CDR2 as YFSETQ. Losses at the gene ends were 2 bases for V and 4 bases for J; bases not matched to a gene: 4.